These 18 T cell receptor beta chains originate from one sample sequenced in a study of blood T cells in healthy people across ages. Through a sample-barcoded 5' primer and a J-beta primer mix, a second PCR was run for about 6 to 12 cycles. From the 5' RACE reads, TCRdb called clonotypes with MiXCR, one entry per CDR3 protein. The sample holds about 290,000 distinct CDR3 sequences, roughly 26% seen once. Sequenced sample: blood. Receptor source: a woman in her 70s in good health.

This clonotype showed up many times. The chain employs TRBV27 and TRBJ2-2; D perhaps matches TRBD1 (5 bases). Trimming took off 10 bases at V and 1 base at J, with 16 bases between the two ends. The CDR3 covers 15 residues. The germline V gene encodes CDR1 MNHEY and CDR2 SMNVEV (reference sequence). Here the CDR3 DNA reads TGTGCCACTCGCGCAGGGCCAGGGAACACCGGGGAGCTGTTTTTT. It encodes CATRAGPGNTGELFF.

The rearrangement joins TRBV7-9 to TRBJ1-1; D not resolved. Germline loops: CDR1 SEHNR, CDR2 FQNEAQ (reference sequence). V lost 6 bases and J 0 bases, leaving 11 bases between the germline ends. This CDR3 contains 14 residues. The CDR3 DNA is TGTGCCAGCAGTGCGAGAGATATGAACACTGAAGCTTTCTTT. It specifies CASSARDMNTEAFF.

About this clonotype itself: This sequence may be a read error, since a much larger clone differs from it by one base. The V call is TRBV29-1, the J call TRBJ1-4; D is possibly TRBD1 (6 bases). The CDR3 contains 14 residues. CDR1 is SQVTM and CDR2 is ANQGSEA in the germline V gene. V was shortened by 0 bases and J by 8 bases, with 13 bases between the two germline ends. CDR3 nucleotides: TGCAGCGTTGAAGAGGACAGTGCCAAAGAAAAACTGTTTTTT. Residues: CSVEEDSAKEKLFF.

Note on this clonotype: No conserved phenylalanine or tryptophan ends this CDR3, so it is likely a read error. This chain joins TRBV11-2 and TRBJ2-5; TRBD1 or TRBD2 may be the D gene (5 bases each). The DNA end is a closer match to TRBJ2-1, so the J assignment may be wrong. The CDR3 consists of 14 residues. Germline lookup yields CDR1 SGHAT and CDR2 FQNNGV. The CDR3 region is CASSPGGIGVEQFL. In DNA form, the CDR3 reads TGTGCCAGCAGCCCCGGAGGTATAGGGGTTGAGCAGTTCCTC.

The chain employs TRBV28 and TRBJ1-5; no definite D call. Trimming cost V 5 bases and J 6 bases, with 17 bases left between them. CDR3 length equals 15 residues. Germline CDR1 and CDR2: MDHEN and SYDVKM. The CDR3 loop is CASSEGRLIIQPQHF. The CDR3 DNA reads TGTGCCAGCAGTGAAGGGAGGTTGATAATTCAGCCCCAGCATTTT.

This chain uses TRBV20-1 with TRBJ1-5; D is uncertain. With 3 bases removed from V and 3 bases from J, the gap between germline ends came to 15 bases. The germline gives CDR1 DFQATT, CDR2 SNEGSKA (reference sequence). CDR3 size: 15 residues. CDR3 residues: CSASGWGSTNQPQHF. The DNA of the CDR3 is TGCAGTGCTAGCGGATGGGGATCTACCAATCAGCCCCAGCATTTT.

This chain connects TRBV29-1 to TRBJ2-3, with TRBD2 matching over 13 bases. Germline V lookup: CDR1 SQVTM, CDR2 ANQGSEA. With 7 bases clipped from V and 8 bases from J, the junction kept 3 bases outside the gene matches. The CDR3 is 12 residues long. The CDR3 DNA reads TGCAGCGGACTAGCGGGAGGAGGTACGCAGTATTTT. Translated, it gives CSGLAGGGTQYF.

The chain recombines TRBV29-1 with TRBJ2-3; 8 bases agree with TRBD2. The germline V gene has CDR1 SQVTM and CDR2 ANQGSEA. The CDR3 is made up of 14 amino acids. V gave up 7 bases and J gave up 6 bases; unmatched junction bases: 12. The CDR3 nucleotides are TGCAGCGGTCAGGGACTAGGTTCGATGGATACGCAGTATTTT. It specifies CSGQGLGSMDTQYF.

This rearrangement joins TRBV27 to TRBJ1-2; D is uncertain. The CDR3 runs 14 residues. The V end was cut by 6 bases, the J end by 4 bases, with 15 bases between. CDR1 and CDR2 (germline): MNHEY, SMNVEV (reference sequence). The CDR3, as DNA: TGTGCCAGCAGAGGCCTCGGGGATGGCTATGGCTACACCTTC. Its translation: CASRGLGDGYGYTF.

This rearrangement joins TRBV2 to TRBJ2-1, with TRBD1 matching over 10 bases. This CDR3 has 14 residues. Germline CDR1 and CDR2: SNHLY and FYNNEI. V shed 6 bases and J 3 bases; nucleotides not matched to a gene: 2. CDR3 amino acids: CASRGTGDYNEQFF. CDR3 coding DNA: TGTGCCAGCAGAGGGACAGGGGACTACAATGAGCAGTTCTTC.

The chain couples TRBV6-5 to TRBJ2-3; 13 bases are a match to TRBD2. The CDR3 covers 19 residues. Germline trimming cut 2 bases from V and 4 bases from J; bases unmatched to any gene: 12. Per germline, CDR1 MNHEY and CDR2 SVGAGI. Written as DNA, the CDR3 is TGTGCCAGCAGTTACCATAAACTAGCGGGAGGGCAAGAGGCAGATACGCAGTATTTT. The encoded protein is CASSYHKLAGGQEADTQYF.

The chain couples TRBV7-2 to TRBJ2-5, with no clear D. V was shortened by 3 bases and J by 7 bases, with 12 bases between the two germline ends. The germline gives CDR1 SGHTA, CDR2 FQGNSA. The CDR3 is 13 residues long. CDR3 in DNA: TGTGCCAGCAGCTTCGGTAGTAGAGCGACCCAGTACTTC. It specifies CASSFGSRATQYF. Full variable domain (missing parts from reference TRBV7-2 and TRBJ2-5): GAGVSQSPSNKVTEKGKDVELRCDPISGHTALYWYRQSLGQGLEFLIYFQGNSAPDKSGLPSDRFSAERTGGSVSTLTIQRTQQEDSAVYLCASSFGSRATQYFGPGTRLLVL.

This clonotype was counted only a few times. The chain recombines TRBV19 with TRBJ2-5, with TRBD2 as a possible D gene (5 bases). CDR1 LNHDA and CDR2 SQIVND come from the germline V gene (reference sequence). The CDR3 has 13 amino acids. V was cut by 5 bases and J by 4 bases, with 11 bases left in between. Here the CDR3 DNA reads TGTGCCAGTAGTCGGAGGTACCGAGAGACCCAGTACTTC. Translation: CASSRRYRETQYF.

This chain uses TRBV7-8 with TRBJ2-1; D unresolved. The germline V gene has CDR1 SGHVS and CDR2 FQNEAQ. This CDR3 region has 14 residues. Trimming took off 1 base at V and 7 bases at J, with 11 bases between the two ends. This CDR3 reads CASSLDAARNEQFF. The DNA of the CDR3 is TGTGCCAGCAGCTTAGATGCTGCACGGAATGAGCAGTTCTTC.

The rearrangement uses TRBV9 and TRBJ2-5, with D possibly matching TRBD1 (6 bases). This CDR3 region has 13 residues. Trimming pared 3 bases from V and 9 bases from J, leaving 15 bases between. Germline CDR1 SGDLS, CDR2 YYNGEE. The CDR3 DNA sequence: TGTGCCAGCAGCGCACAGGGTTCTGGGGCCCAGTACTTC. It codes for CASSAQGSGAQYF.

This clonotype was seen repeatedly, ten times or more. The V gene is TRBV29-1, the J gene TRBJ2-7; 7 bases fit TRBD2. V gave up 7 bases and J gave up 0 bases; unmatched junction bases: 9. Germline V lookup: CDR1 SQVTM, CDR2 ANQGSEA. This CDR3 is built from 14 residues. The CDR3 DNA reads as TGCAGCGCTGAGGTGGGGGGGAACTCCTACGAGCAGTACTTC. Its protein is CSAEVGGNSYEQYF.

This clonotype was found many times. This chain joins TRBV29-1 and TRBJ1-1; D ambiguous. From germline, CDR1 is SQVTM and CDR2 ANQGSEA. This CDR3 is 13 amino acids long. Trimming took off 2 bases at V and 0 bases at J, with 7 bases between the two ends. For the CDR3, the DNA is TGCAGCGTTGAACCCGACTTGAACACTGAAGCTTTCTTT. It is translated as CSVEPDLNTEAFF.

The chain is built from TRBV28 and TRBJ1-1; D is undetermined. Germline values: CDR1 MDHEN, CDR2 SYDVKM. V lost 0 bases to trimming and J lost 1 base, with 6 bases between them. This CDR3 spans 14 amino acids. The CDR3 DNA follows: TGTGCCAGCAGTTTATGGATGGAGAACACTGAAGCTTTCTTT. Encoded protein: CASSLWMENTEAFF.